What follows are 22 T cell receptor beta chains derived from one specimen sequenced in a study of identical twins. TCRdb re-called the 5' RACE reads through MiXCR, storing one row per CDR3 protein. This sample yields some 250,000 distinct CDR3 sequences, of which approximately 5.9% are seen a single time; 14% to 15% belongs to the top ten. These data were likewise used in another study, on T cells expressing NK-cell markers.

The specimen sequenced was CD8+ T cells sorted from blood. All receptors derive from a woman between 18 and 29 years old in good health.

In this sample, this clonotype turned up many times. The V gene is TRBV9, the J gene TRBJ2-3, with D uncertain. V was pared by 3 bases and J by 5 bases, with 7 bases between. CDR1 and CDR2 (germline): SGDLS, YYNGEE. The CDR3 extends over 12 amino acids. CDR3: CASSAGRDTQYF. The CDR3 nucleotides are TGTGCCAGCAGCGCGGGCAGAGATACGCAGTATTTT.

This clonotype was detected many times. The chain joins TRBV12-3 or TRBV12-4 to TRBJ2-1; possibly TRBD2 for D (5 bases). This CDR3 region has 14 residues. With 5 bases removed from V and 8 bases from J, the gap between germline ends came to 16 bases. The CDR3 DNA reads TGTGCCAGCAGTCCGCGTACTAGTTTATATGAGCAGTTCTTC. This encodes CASSPRTSLYEQFF.

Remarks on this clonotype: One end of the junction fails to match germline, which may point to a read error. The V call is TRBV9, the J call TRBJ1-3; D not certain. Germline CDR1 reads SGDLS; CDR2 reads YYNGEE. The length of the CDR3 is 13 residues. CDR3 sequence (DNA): TGTGCCAGCAGCCCCCCCGCTGGAAACGCCATATATTTT. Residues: CASSPPAGNAIYF. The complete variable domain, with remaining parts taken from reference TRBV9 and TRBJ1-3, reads DSGVTQTPKHLITATGQRVTLRCSPRSGDLSVYWYQQSLDQGLQFLIQYYNGEERAKGNILERFSAQQFPDLHSELNLSSLELGDSALYFCASSPPAGNAIYFGEGSWLTVV.

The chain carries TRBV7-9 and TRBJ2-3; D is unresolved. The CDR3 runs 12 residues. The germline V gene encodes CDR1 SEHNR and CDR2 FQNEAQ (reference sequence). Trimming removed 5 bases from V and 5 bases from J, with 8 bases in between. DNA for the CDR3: TGTGCCAGCAGCCCAAAGGGAGATACGCAGTATTTT. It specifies CASSPKGDTQYF.

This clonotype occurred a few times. CDR3 bases: TGTGCCAGCAATGAGAGACAGGGGGCGAGACAGCCCCAGCATTTT. It is translated as CASNERQGARQPQHF. V is TRBV2 and J is TRBJ1-5, with 10 bases identical to TRBD1. There are 15 residues in the CDR3. Looked up from germline, CDR1 is SNHLY and CDR2 is FYNNEI. V gave up 7 bases and J gave up 7 bases; unmatched junction bases: 10.

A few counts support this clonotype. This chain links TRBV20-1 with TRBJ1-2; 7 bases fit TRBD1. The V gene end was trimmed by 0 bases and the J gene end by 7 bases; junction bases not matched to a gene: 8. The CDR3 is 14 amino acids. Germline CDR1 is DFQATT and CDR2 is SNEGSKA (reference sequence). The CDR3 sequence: CSARDLYRGVGYTF. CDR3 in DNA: TGCAGTGCTAGAGATTTGTACAGGGGAGTTGGCTACACCTTC.

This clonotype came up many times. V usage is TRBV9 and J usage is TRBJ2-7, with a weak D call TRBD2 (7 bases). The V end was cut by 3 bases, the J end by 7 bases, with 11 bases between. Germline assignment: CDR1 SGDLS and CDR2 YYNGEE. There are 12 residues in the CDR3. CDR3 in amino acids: CASSGGGYEQYF. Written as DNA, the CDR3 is TGTGCCAGCAGCGGGGGGGGCTATGAGCAGTACTTC.

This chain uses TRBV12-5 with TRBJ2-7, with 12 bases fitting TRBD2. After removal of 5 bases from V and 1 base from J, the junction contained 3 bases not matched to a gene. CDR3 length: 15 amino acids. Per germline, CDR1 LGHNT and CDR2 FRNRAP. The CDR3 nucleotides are TGTGCTAGTGGTGGGACTAGCGGGCCGTCCTACGAGCAGTACTTC. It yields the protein CASGGTSGPSYEQYF.

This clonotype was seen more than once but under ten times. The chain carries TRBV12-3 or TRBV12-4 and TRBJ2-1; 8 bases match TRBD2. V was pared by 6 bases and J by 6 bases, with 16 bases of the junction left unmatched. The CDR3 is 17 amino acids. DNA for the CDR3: TGTGCCAGCAGCCCCCGAGGGGCGGGGGGCCGGGGCAATGAGCAGTTCTTC. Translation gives CASSPRGAGGRGNEQFF.

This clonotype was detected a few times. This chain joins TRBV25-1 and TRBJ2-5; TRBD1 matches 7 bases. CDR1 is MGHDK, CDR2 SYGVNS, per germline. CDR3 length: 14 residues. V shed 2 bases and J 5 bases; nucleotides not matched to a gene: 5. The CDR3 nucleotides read TGTGCCAGCAGTGAAGGCGACAGGGAGGAGACCCAGTACTTC. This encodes CASSEGDREETQYF.

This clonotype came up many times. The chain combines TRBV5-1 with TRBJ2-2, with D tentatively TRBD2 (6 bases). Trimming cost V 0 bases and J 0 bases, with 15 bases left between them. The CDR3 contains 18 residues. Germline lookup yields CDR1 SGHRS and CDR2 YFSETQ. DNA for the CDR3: TGCGCCAGCAGCTTGGTCAGGCTAGCGAGAACGAACACCGGGGAGCTGTTTTTT. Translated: CASSLVRLARTNTGELFF. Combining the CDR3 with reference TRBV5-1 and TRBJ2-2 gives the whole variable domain KAGVTQTPRYLIKTRGQQVTLSCSPISGHRSVSWYQQTPGQGLQFLFEYFSETQRNKGNFPGRFSGRQFSNSRSEMNVSTLELGDSALYLCASSLVRLARTNTGELFFGEGSRLTVL.

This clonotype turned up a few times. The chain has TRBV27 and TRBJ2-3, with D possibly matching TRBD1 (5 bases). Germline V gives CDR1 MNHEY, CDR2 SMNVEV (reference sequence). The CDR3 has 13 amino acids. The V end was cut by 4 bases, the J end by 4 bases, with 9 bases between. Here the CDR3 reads CASSSWGPDTQYF. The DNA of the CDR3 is TGTGCCAGCAGTTCCTGGGGCCCAGATACGCAGTATTTT.

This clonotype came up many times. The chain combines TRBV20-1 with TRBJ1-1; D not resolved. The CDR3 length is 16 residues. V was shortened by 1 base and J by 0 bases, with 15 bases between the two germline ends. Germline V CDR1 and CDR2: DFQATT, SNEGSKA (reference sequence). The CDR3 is CSARVRGISMNTEAFF. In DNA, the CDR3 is TGCAGTGCTAGAGTGCGAGGGATCAGCATGAACACTGAAGCTTTCTTT.

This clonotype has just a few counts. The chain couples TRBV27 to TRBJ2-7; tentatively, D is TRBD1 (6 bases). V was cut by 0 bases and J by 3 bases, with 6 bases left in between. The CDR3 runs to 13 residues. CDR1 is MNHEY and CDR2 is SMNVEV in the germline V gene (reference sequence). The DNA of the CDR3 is TGTGCCAGCAGTTTATCGGACAGCTACGAGCAGTACTTC. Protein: CASSLSDSYEQYF.

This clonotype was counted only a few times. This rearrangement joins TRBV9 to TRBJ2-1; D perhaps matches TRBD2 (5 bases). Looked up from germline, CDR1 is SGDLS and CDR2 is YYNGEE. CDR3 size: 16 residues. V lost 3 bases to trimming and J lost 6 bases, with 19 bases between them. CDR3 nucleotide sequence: TGTGCCAGCAGCGGAAATTCTAGGCTAGCAGGCAATGAGCAGTTCTTC. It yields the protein CASSGNSRLAGNEQFF.

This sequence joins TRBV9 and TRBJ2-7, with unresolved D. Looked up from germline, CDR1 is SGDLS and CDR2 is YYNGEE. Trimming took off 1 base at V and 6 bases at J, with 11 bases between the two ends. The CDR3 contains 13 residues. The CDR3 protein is CASSVKFDGEQYF. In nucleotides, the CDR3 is TGTGCCAGCAGCGTAAAGTTCGACGGCGAGCAGTACTTC.

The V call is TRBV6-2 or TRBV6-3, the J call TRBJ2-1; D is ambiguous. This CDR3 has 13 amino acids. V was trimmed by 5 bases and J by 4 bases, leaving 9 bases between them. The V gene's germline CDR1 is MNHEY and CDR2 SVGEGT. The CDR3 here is CASSRTRYNEQFF. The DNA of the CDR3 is TGTGCCAGCAGTAGGACCCGATACAATGAGCAGTTCTTC.

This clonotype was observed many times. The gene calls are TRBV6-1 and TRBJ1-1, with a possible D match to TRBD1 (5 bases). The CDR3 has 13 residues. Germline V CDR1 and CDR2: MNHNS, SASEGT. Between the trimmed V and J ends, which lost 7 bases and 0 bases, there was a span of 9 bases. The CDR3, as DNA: TGTGCCAGCAAACCAGGGATGAACACTGAAGCTTTCTTT. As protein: CASKPGMNTEAFF.

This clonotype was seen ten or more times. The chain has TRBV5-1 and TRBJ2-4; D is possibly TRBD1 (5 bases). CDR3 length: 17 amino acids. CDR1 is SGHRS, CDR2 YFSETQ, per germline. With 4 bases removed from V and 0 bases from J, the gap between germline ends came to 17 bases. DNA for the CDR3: TGCGCCAGCAGCCCATGGGATGGGGCCCGAGCCAAAAACATTCAGTACTTC. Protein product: CASSPWDGARAKNIQYF.

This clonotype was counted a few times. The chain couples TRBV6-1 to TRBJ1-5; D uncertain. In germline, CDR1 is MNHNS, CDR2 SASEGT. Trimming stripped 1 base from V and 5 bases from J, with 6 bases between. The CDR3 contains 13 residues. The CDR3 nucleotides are TGTGCCAGCAGTGAAGAGGGTCATCAGCCCCAGCATTTT. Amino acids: CASSEEGHQPQHF.

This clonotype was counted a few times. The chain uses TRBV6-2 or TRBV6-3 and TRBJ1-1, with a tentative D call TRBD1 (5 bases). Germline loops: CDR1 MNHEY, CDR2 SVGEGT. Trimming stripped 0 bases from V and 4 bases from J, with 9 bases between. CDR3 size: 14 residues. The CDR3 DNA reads TGTGCCAGCAGTTACTCGGGGACGGCCACTGAAGCTTTCTTT. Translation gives CASSYSGTATEAFF.

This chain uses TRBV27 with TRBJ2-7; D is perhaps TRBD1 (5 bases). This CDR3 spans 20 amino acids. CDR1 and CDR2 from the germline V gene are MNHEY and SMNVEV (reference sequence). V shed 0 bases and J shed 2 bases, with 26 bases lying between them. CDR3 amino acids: CASSLSAGPYPRILPYEQYF. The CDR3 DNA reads TGTGCCAGCAGTTTATCGGCAGGGCCTTACCCTAGAATTTTACCCTACGAGCAGTACTTC.